This record concerns one T cell receptor beta chain sequence. This record belongs to a study of T cell repertoires in cytomegalovirus infection. Germline V gene lookup returns CDR1 SGHTA and CDR2 FQGNSA. This CDR3 is built from 15 residues. Between the trimmed V and J ends, which lost 7 bases and 3 bases, there was a span of 16 bases. TCRdb used MiXCR to reprocess the reads, holding one entry per CDR3 protein. The sample has some 390,000 distinct CDR3 sequences, over 15% seen once. The specimen sequenced was PBMCs. This receptor was identified in a human donor in good health (CMV status not recorded). Some clones in this sample may be carry-over from other donors' samples. The chain joins TRBV7-2 to TRBJ1-3; TRBD1 might be the D (6 bases). The CDR3 protein is CASTSRGGFGNTIYF. The CDR3, as DNA: TGTGCCAGCACCAGCAGGGGTGGGTTTGGAAACACCATATATTTT. The full variable domain, its missing parts supplied by reference TRBV7-2 and TRBJ1-3, is GAGVSQSPSNKVTEKGKDVELRCDPISGHTALYWYRQSLGQGLEFLIYFQGNSAPDKSGLPSDRFSAERTGGSVSTLTIQRTQQEDSAVYLCASTSRGGFGNTIYFGEGSWLTVV.